This is a list of T cell receptor beta chains from one sample in a study of CD8 T cells in Susac syndrome. TCRdb re-derived calls from the immunoSEQ multiplex PCR reads in MiXCR, one entry per CDR3 protein. The sample lists more than 250,000 distinct CDR3 sequences, about 91% seen once, with more than 0.06% in the top ten. The specimen sequenced was CD4+ T cells from PBMCs. All receptors derive from a human donor with multiple sclerosis. Each CDR3 is given without its conserved first and last residue. Fields, in order: clone size, V gene, J gene, CDR3 protein. Size is omitted from some rows. Given values are once, few, many or a class for expanded clones.

clone size: NA
V gene: TRBV9
J gene: TRBJ2-3
CDR3 protein: ASSVGQGRTDTQY

clone size: NA
V gene: TRBV20-1
J gene: TRBJ1-2
CDR3 protein: SLQGYGYT

clone size: NA
V gene: TRBV23-1
J gene: TRBJ2-1
CDR3 protein: ASPTQRNEQF

clone size: NA
V gene: TRBV29-1
J gene: TRBJ1-1
CDR3 protein: STQRGSMNTEAF

clone size: NA
V gene: TRBV20-1
J gene: TRBJ1-1
CDR3 protein: SARDTGWTEAF

clone size: NA
V gene: TRBV4-1
J gene: TRBJ2-1
CDR3 protein: ASSRSSGRAPYNEQF

clone size: few
V gene: TRBV6-5
J gene: TRBJ1-2
CDR3 protein: ASSYLDRVFTYT

clone size: NA
V gene: TRBV4-1
J gene: TRBJ2-7
CDR3 protein: ASSQGVRTGGIGEQY

clone size: NA
V gene: TRBV7-9
J gene: TRBJ1-3
CDR3 protein: ASRRDRGDTIY

clone size: once
V gene: TRBV5-4
J gene: TRBJ2-7
CDR3 protein: ASNKRDSGVYEQY

clone size: NA
V gene: TRBV19
J gene: TRBJ1-5
CDR3 protein: ASSLRVGGEGQPQH

clone size: NA
V gene: TRBV7-2
J gene: TRBJ2-6
CDR3 protein: ASSRTGSNPSSGANVLT

clone size: NA
V gene: TRBV4-2
J gene: TRBJ1-2
CDR3 protein: ASSFHGSDRNGYT

clone size: once
V gene: TRBV24-1
J gene: TRBJ2-7
CDR3 protein: ATSGSSYEQY

clone size: NA
V gene: TRBV6-6
J gene: TRBJ2-4
CDR3 protein: ASRFRDLGAKNIQY

clone size: NA
V gene: TRBV11-3
J gene: TRBJ2-1
CDR3 protein: ASSLAPGYNEQF

clone size: NA
V gene: TRBV20-1
J gene: TRBJ2-3
CDR3 protein: SARRGESTDTQY

clone size: NA
V gene: TRBV5-6
J gene: TRBJ1-5
CDR3 protein: ASSLWITGGDQPQH

clone size: NA
V gene: TRBV7-9
J gene: TRBJ2-7
CDR3 protein: ASSATGLAGVEQY

clone size: NA
V gene: TRBV5-6
J gene: TRBJ2-7
CDR3 protein: ASSLMRRRTTYEQY

clone size: NA
V gene: TRBV11-2
J gene: TRBJ1-2
CDR3 protein: ASRRGGRQDNYGYT

clone size: NA
V gene: TRBV12-5
J gene: TRBJ2-5
CDR3 protein: ASGLIHGGGQNRETQY

clone size: once
V gene: TRBV6-2/TRBV6-3
J gene: TRBJ2-3
CDR3 protein: ASSSAITQY

clone size: NA
V gene: TRBV12-3/TRBV12-4
J gene: TRBJ2-1
CDR3 protein: ASSPQGEGPYNEQF

clone size: NA
V gene: TRBV7-2
J gene: TRBJ2-7
CDR3 protein: ASSFRSVSSYEQY

clone size: NA
V gene: TRBV20-1
J gene: TRBJ1-2
CDR3 protein: SANRQGAGYT

clone size: NA
V gene: TRBV7-2
J gene: TRBJ2-3
CDR3 protein: ASSTTSTSWGDTQY

clone size: few
V gene: TRBV28
J gene: TRBJ2-7
CDR3 protein: ASSLGRRYEQY

clone size: NA
V gene: TRBV7-6
J gene: TRBJ2-7
CDR3 protein: ASSLNTGGSDEQY

clone size: NA
V gene: TRBV6-2/TRBV6-3
J gene: TRBJ1-2
CDR3 protein: ASSPGRSYGYT

clone size: NA
V gene: TRBV6-5
J gene: TRBJ2-1
CDR3 protein: ASSTSGRGYNEQF

clone size: NA
V gene: TRBV20-1
J gene: TRBJ1-5
CDR3 protein: SATTGNLQPQH

clone size: once
V gene: TRBV7-2
J gene: TRBJ1-2
CDR3 protein: ASSPNRKVGYT